These 5 T cell receptor beta chains came from one sample sequenced in a study of Ad26.COV2.S vaccination and SARS-CoV-2 variants. As for treatment: over 15 received Ad26.COV2.S at low or high dose, single or two shots; roughly five received placebo; per-sample allocation not given. Sampling was done on day 63 after the first vaccine or placebo injection. Sequenced by immunoSEQ multiplex PCR; TCRdb stores in-frame clones only, minus some. Of about 680,000 clones in the sample, more than 70% are singletons; the top ten hold about 1.5%. The material sequenced was peripheral blood, taken in a trial of Ad26.COV2.S vaccine versus placebo. The source is a person between 18 and 65 years old who received the Ad26.COV2.S COVID-19 vaccine or a placebo.

The V call is TRBV4-3, the J call TRBJ1-6, with 8 bases fitting TRBD1. V trimming: 3 bases; J trimming: 7 bases; junction bases outside the gene matches: 5. The CDR3 contains 15 residues. Germline loops: CDR1 LGHNA, CDR2 YSLEER. The CDR3 protein is CASSHRDRINSPLHF. The DNA for the CDR3 is TGCGCCAGCAGCCACCGGGACAGGATAAATTCACCCCTCCACTTT.

This clone was detected a few times. This chain links TRBV11-2 with TRBJ1-2, with TRBD1 identical over 8 bases. Germline CDR1 is SGHAT and CDR2 is FQNNGV. The CDR3 consists of 16 residues. V shed 7 bases and J 8 bases; nucleotides not matched to a gene: 18. The CDR3 DNA reads TGTGCCAGCACCACACACGGACAGGGAGGACAGTTGGGCTACACCTTC. Its translation: CASTTHGQGGQLGYTF.

The V gene is TRBV19, the J gene TRBJ2-1, with 7 bases identical to TRBD2. Germline CDR1 and CDR2: LNHDA and SQIVND (reference sequence). This CDR3 comprises 15 residues. V shed 7 bases, J shed 5 bases, and the junction held 11 bases outside the gene matches. The CDR3 sequence is CASTPAGTINNEQFF. The DNA for the CDR3 is TGTGCCAGTACCCCAGCCGGGACTATCAACAATGAGCAGTTCTTC.

The chain uses TRBV6-6 and TRBJ1-5, with D tentatively TRBD1 (6 bases). V lost 5 bases and J 2 bases, leaving 7 bases between the germline ends. CDR3 size: 13 residues. Germline V CDR1 and CDR2: MNHNY, SVGAGI (reference sequence). The CDR3 region has the DNA TGTGCCAGCAGTCCAGGGGGCAATCAGCCCCAGCATTTT. Translation: CASSPGGNQPQHF.

V usage is TRBV19 and J usage is TRBJ1-1; D uncertain. The CDR3 has 13 residues. The germline gives CDR1 LNHDA, CDR2 SQIVND (reference sequence). Trimming removed 6 bases at V and 1 base at J, with 9 bases between. The CDR3 bases are TGTGCCAGTAGCCTCCGGGAGAACACTGAAGCTTTCTTT. It yields the protein CASSLRENTEAFF.